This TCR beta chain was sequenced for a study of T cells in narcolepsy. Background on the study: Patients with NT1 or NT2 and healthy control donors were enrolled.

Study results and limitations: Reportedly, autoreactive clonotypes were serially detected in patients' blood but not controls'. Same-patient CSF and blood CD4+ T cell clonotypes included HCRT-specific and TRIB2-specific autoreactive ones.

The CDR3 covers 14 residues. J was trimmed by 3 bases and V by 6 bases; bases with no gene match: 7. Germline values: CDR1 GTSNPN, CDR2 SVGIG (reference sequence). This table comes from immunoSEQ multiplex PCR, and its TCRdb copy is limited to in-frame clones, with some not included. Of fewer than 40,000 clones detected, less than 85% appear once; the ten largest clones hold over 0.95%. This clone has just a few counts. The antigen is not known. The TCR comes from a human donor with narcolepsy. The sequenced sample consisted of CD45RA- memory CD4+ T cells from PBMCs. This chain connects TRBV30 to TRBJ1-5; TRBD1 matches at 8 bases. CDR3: CACTWTGHNQPQHF. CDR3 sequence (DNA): TGTGCCTGCACTTGGACAGGGCACAATCAGCCCCAGCATTTT.